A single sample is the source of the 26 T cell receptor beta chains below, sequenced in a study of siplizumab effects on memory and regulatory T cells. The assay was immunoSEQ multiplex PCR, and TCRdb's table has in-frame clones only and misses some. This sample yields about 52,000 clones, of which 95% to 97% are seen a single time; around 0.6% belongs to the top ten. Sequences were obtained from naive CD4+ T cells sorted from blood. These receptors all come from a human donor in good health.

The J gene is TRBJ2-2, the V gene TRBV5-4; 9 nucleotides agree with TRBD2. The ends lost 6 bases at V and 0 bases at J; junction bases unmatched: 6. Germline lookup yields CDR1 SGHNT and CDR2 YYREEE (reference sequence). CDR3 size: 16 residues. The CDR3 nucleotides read TGTGCCAGCACGCGGGGGGGCACCACGAACACCGGGGAGCTGTTTTTT. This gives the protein CASTRGGTTNTGELFF.

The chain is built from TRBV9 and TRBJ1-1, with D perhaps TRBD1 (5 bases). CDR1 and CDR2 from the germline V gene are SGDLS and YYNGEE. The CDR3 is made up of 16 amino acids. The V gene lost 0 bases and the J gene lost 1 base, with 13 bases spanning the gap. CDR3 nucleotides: TGTGCCAGCAGCGTAGGGGCAGGGCAAGAGAACACTGAAGCTTTCTTT. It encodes CASSVGAGQENTEAFF.

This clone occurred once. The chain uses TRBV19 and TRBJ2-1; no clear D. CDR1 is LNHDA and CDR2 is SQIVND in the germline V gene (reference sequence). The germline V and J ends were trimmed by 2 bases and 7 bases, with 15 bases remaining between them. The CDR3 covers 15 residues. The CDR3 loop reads CASSISRAPKNEQFF. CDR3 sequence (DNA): TGTGCCAGTAGTATAAGCCGGGCCCCGAAAAATGAGCAGTTCTTC.

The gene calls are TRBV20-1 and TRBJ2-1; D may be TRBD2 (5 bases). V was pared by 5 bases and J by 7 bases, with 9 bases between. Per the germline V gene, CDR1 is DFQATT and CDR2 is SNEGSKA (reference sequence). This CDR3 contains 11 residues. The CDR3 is CSAPRGNEQFF. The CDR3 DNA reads TGCAGTGCTCCAAGAGGGAATGAGCAGTTCTTC.

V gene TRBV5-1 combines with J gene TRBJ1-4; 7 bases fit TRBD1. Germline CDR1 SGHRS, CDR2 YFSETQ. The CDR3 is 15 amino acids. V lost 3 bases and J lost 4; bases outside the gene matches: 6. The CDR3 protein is CASSSTDRHNEKLFF. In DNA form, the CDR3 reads TGCGCCAGCAGCTCCACGGACAGGCATAATGAAAAACTGTTTTTT. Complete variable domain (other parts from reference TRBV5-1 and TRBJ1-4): KAGVTQTPRYLIKTRGQQVTLSCSPISGHRSVSWYQQTPGQGLQFLFEYFSETQRNKGNFPGRFSGRQFSNSRSEMNVSTLELGDSALYLCASSSTDRHNEKLFFGSGTQLSVL.

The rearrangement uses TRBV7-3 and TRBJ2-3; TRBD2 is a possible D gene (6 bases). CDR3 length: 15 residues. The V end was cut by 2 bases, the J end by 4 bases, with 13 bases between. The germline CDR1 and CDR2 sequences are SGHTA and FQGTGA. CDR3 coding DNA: TGTGCCAGCAGCTTATTCGGGGGACTTGCAGATACGCAGTATTTT. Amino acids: CASSLFGGLADTQYF.

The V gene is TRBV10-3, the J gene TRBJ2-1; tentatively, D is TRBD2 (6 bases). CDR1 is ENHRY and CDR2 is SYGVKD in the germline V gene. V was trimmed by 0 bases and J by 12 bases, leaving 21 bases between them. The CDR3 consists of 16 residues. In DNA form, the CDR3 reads TGTGCCATCAGTGAGTCGGACCCCCCTAGCGCGAGGGGGCAGTTCTTC. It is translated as CAISESDPPSARGQFF.

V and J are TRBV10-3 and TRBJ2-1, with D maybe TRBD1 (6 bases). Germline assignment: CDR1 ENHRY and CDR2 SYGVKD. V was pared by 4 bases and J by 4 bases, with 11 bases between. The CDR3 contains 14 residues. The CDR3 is CAISGGTPYNEQFF. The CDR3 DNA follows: TGTGCCATCAGTGGGGGGACACCGTACAATGAGCAGTTCTTC.

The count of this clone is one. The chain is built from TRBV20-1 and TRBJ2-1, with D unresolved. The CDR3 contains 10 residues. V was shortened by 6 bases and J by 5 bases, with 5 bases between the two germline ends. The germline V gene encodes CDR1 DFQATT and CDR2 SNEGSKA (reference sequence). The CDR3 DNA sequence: TGCAGTGCCCCGAACAATGAGCAGTTCTTC. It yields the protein CSAPNNEQFF.

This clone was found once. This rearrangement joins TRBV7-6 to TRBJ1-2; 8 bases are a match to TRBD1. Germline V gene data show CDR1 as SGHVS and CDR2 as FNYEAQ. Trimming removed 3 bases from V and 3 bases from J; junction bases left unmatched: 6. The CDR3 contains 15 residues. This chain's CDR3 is CASSLGQATHYGYTF. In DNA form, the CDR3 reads TGTGCCAGCAGCTTGGGACAGGCCACTCACTATGGCTACACCTTC.

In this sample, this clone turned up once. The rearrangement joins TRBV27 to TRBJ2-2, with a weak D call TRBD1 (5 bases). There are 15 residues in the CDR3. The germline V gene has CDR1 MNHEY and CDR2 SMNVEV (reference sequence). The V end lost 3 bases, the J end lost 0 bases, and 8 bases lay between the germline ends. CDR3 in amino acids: CASSFSGSNTGELFF. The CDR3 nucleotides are TGTGCCAGCAGTTTTTCAGGGTCGAACACCGGGGAGCTGTTTTTT.

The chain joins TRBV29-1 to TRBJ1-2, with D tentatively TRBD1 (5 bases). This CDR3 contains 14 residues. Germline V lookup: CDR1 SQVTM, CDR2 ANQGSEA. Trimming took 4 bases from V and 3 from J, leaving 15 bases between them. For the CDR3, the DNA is TGCAGCGTTGTGAGGTCAGGGATCGACTATGGCTACACCTTC. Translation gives CSVVRSGIDYGYTF.

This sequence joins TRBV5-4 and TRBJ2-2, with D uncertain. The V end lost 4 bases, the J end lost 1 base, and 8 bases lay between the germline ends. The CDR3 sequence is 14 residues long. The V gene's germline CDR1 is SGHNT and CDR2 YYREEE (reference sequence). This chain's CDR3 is CASSPDQNTGELFF. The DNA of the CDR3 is TGTGCCAGCAGCCCAGACCAGAACACCGGGGAGCTGTTTTTT.

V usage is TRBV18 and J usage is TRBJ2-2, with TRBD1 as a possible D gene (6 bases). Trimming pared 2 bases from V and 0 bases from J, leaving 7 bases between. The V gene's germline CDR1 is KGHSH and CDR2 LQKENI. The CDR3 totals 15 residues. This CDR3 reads CASSPDRSNTGELFF. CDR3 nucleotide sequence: TGTGCCAGCTCACCAGACAGGTCGAACACCGGGGAGCTGTTTTTT.

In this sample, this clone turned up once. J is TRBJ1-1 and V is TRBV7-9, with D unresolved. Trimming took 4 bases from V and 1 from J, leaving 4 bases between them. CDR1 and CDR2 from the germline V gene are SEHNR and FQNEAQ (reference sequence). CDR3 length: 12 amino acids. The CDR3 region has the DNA TGTGCCAGCAGCTGGGGGAACACTGAAGCTTTCTTT. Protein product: CASSWGNTEAFF.

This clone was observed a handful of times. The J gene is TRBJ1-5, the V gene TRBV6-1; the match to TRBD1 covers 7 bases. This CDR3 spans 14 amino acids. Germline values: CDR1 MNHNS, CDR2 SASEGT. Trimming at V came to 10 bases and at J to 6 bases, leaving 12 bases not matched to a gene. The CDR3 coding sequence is TGTGCCACCTGTCTACAGGGGTTGCTTCAGCCCCAGCATTTT. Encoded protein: CATCLQGLLQPQHF.

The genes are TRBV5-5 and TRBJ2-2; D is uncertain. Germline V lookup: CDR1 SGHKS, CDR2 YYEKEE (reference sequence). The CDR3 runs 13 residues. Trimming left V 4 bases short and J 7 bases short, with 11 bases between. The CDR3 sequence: CASSPPNSGELFF. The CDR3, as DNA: TGTGCCAGCAGCCCCCCCAATAGCGGGGAGCTGTTTTTT.

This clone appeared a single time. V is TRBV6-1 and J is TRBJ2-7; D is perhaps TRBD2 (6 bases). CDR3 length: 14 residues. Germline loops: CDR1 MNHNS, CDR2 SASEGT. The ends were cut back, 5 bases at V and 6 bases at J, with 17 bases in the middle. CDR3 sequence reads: CASSPRDLLFEQYF. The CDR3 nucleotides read TGTGCCAGCAGTCCGCGGGACCTCCTCTTCGAGCAGTACTTC.

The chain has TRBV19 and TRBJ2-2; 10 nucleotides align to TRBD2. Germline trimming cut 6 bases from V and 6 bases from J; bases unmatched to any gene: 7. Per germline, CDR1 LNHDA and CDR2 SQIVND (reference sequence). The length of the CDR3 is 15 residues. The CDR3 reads CASRTGTSASGELFF. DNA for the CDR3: TGTGCCAGTAGGACCGGGACTAGCGCGTCCGGGGAGCTGTTTTTT.

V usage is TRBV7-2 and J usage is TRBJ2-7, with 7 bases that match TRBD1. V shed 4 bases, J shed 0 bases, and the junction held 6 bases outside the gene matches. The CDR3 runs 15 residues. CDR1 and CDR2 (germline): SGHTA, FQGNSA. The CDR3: CASSWRTGSSYEQYF. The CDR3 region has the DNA TGTGCCAGCAGCTGGAGGACAGGAAGCTCCTACGAGCAGTACTTC.

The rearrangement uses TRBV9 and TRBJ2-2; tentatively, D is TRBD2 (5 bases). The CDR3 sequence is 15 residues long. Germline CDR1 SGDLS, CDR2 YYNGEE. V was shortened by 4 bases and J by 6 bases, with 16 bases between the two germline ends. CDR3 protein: CASSPLQLASGELFF. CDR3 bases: TGTGCCAGCAGCCCACTTCAGCTAGCATCCGGGGAGCTGTTTTTT.

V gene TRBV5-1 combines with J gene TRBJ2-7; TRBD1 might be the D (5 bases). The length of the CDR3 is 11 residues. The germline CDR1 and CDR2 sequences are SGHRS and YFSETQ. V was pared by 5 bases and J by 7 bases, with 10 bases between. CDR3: CASRSRGEQYF. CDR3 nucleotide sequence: TGCGCCAGCAGGTCTAGGGGAGAGCAGTACTTC.

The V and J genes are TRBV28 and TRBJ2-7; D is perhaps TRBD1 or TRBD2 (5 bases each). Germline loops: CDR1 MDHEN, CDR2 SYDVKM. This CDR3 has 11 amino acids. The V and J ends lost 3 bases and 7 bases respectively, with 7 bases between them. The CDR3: CASSFEGEQYF. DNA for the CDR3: TGTGCCAGCAGTTTCGAGGGGGAGCAGTACTTC.

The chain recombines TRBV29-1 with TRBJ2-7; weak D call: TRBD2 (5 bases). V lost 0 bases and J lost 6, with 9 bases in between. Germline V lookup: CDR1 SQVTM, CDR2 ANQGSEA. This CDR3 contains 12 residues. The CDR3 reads CSVEDPSSEQYF. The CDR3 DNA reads TGCAGCGTTGAAGATCCTAGCAGCGAGCAGTACTTC.

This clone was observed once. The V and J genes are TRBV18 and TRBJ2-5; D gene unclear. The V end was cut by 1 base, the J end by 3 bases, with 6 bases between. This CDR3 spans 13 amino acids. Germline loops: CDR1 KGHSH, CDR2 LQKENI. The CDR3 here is CASSPRSEETQYF. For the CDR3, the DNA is TGTGCCAGCTCACCACGGTCAGAAGAGACCCAGTACTTC. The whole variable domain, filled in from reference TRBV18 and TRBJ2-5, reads NAGVMQNPRHLVRRRGQEARLRCSPMKGHSHVYWYRQLPEEGLKFMVYLQKENIIDESGMPKERFSAEFPKEGPSILRIQQVVRGDSAAYFCASSPRSEETQYFGPGTRLLVL.

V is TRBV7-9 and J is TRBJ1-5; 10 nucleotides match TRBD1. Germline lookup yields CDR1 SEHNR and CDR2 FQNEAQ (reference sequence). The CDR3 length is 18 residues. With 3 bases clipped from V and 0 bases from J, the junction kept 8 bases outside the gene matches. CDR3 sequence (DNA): TGTGCCAGCAGCTTCGGACAGGGGGGGACCTATAGCAATCAGCCCCAGCATTTT. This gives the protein CASSFGQGGTYSNQPQHF.